This entry lists 4 T cell receptor beta chains sequenced from one sample in a study of blood T cell repertoires in COVID-19. Clones were read by immunoSEQ multiplex PCR, and TCRdb kept only the in-frame ones, dropping some. The sample holds about 260,000 clones, about 90% seen once. The sample comprised peripheral blood. The receptors originated from a woman between 45 and 60 years old with acute or convalescent COVID-19.

The CDR3 nucleotides read TGCGCCAGCAGCAAGACAGTTTCAAGCACAGATACGCAGTATTTT. Translated, it gives CASSKTVSSTDTQYF. The chain joins TRBV5-1 to TRBJ2-3; maybe TRBD1 (5 bases). Germline loops: CDR1 SGHRS, CDR2 YFSETQ. The CDR3 has 15 amino acids. V was shortened by 4 bases and J by 0 bases, with 12 bases between the two germline ends. Full variable domain (missing parts from reference TRBV5-1 and TRBJ2-3): KAGVTQTPRYLIKTRGQQVTLSCSPISGHRSVSWYQQTPGQGLQFLFEYFSETQRNKGNFPGRFSGRQFSNSRSEMNVSTLELGDSALYLCASSKTVSSTDTQYFGPGTRLTVL.

V is TRBV19 and J is TRBJ2-5, with D perhaps TRBD1 (5 bases). Per germline, CDR1 LNHDA and CDR2 SQIVND (reference sequence). Trimming removed 8 bases at V and 2 bases at J, with 12 bases between. CDR3 size: 13 residues. The DNA of the CDR3 is TGTGCCAGTGGTGCAGGGCGACAAGAGACCCAGTACTTC. This sequence encodes CASGAGRQETQYF.

The chain has TRBV24-1 and TRBJ2-1; maybe TRBD2 (6 bases). The germline V gene encodes CDR1 KGHDR and CDR2 SFDVKD. The CDR3 sequence is 18 residues long. V lost 3 bases, J lost 7 bases, and 24 bases lay in between. This CDR3 reads CATSDATSRRSGVNEQFF. CDR3 sequence (DNA): TGTGCCACCAGTGATGCCACTAGCCGGCGGTCGGGCGTAAATGAGCAGTTCTTC.

The V call is TRBV4-3, the J call TRBJ1-4, with D uncertain. Trimming shortened V by 1 base and J by 0 bases, and 9 bases separated the two germline ends. This CDR3 contains 16 residues. Germline V gene sequence: CDR1 LGHNA, CDR2 YSLEER. CDR3 in amino acids: CASSQAGVATNEKLFF. The CDR3 DNA reads as TGCGCCAGCAGCCAAGCGGGAGTTGCAACTAATGAAAAACTGTTTTTT.